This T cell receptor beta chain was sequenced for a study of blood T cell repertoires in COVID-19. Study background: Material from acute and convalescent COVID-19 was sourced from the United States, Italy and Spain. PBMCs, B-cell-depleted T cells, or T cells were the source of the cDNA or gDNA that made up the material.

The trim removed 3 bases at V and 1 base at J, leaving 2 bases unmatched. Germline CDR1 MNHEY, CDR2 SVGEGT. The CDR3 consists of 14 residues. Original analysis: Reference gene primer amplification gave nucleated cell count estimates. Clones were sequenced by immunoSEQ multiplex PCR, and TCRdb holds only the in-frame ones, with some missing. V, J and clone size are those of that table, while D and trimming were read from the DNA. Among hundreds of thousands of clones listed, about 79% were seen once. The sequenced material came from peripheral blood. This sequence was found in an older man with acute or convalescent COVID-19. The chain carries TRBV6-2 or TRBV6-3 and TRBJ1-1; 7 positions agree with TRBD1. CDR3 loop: CASSYRTGNTEAFF. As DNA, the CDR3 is TGTGCCAGCAGTTATCGGACAGGGAACACTGAAGCTTTCTTT.